The rows below give T cell receptor beta chains drawn from one sample of a study of breast tumors, draining lymph nodes, adjacent tissues. TCRdb re-called the multiplex PCR reads with MiXCR, one entry per CDR3 protein. The data show more than 14,000 distinct CDR3 sequences, approximately 50% seen once. Sequences were obtained from tumor-adjacent breast tissue. All receptors come from a female donor with breast cancer. Some clones in this sample may be carry-over from other donors' samples. CDR3s include the opening cysteine and the closing phenylalanine or tryptophan. Fields, in order: CDR3 DNA, CDR3 protein, clone size, D gene, J gene, V gene. D genes are given only for firm matches. Some rows mark clone size as missing; the rest say once, few, many or name a class of expanded clone.

TGCAGTGCCCTAATCGGCGGGAGGGACGAGCAGTACTTC,CSALIGGRDEQYF,NA,TRBD2,TRBJ2-7,TRBV20-1
TGTGCCAGCAGAGAGGGGGAGACCCAGTACTTC,CASREGETQYF,medium-sized,NA,TRBJ2-5,TRBV11-2
TGTGCCAGCAGCCAAGGAAAGCTAGCGGGTAACTACGAGCAGTACTTC,CASSQGKLAGNYEQYF,NA,TRBD2,TRBJ2-7,TRBV4-2
TGTGCCAGCAGCTTACGGACGCGGGAGTCATACAATGAGCAGTTCTTC,CASSLRTRESYNEQFF,NA,TRBD2,TRBJ2-1,TRBV7-9
TGCAGTGCTAGAGCGGGAGAGGGCACCGGGGAGCTGTTTTTT,CSARAGEGTGELFF,NA,NA,TRBJ2-2,TRBV20-1
TGTGCCAGCAGTTACTCGACTAGGGGGACAGCCACAGATACGCAGTATTTT,CASSYSTRGTATDTQYF,many,NA,TRBJ2-3,TRBV6-5
TGTGCCAGCAGTGAAGCTGCGTCGGTAGCTGAAGCTTTCTTT,CASSEAASVAEAFF,many,NA,TRBJ1-1,TRBV6-1
TGTGCCAGCACCATCGGGAGAAATGAGCAGTTCTTC,CASTIGRNEQFF,many,NA,TRBJ2-1,TRBV6-1
TGTGCCAGCAGTCCGAAGAACACCGGGGAGCTGTTTTTT,CASSPKNTGELFF,NA,NA,TRBJ2-2,TRBV9
TGTGCCACCAGATCGGGCACTTCCTACGAGCAGTACTTC,CATRSGTSYEQYF,NA,NA,TRBJ2-7,TRBV24-1
TGTGCCAGCAGCTTAGTATTTAAGGGGAGCTCCTACAATGAGCAGTTCTTC,CASSLVFKGSSYNEQFF,NA,NA,TRBJ2-1,TRBV7-6
TGCAGTGCGCAAATACAGGGGGCTAACTATGGCTACACCTTC,CSAQIQGANYGYTF,medium-sized,TRBD1,TRBJ1-2,TRBV20-1
TGTGCCAGCAGCCAAGGTCGCAGGGGGGACTATGGCTACCCCTTC,CASSQGRRGDYGYPF,few,TRBD1,TRBJ1-2,TRBV7-9
TGTGCCTGGAGTGGCCACGAGCAGTACTTC,CAWSGHEQYF,NA,NA,TRBJ2-7,TRBV30
TGTGCCATCTCCGGGGGCTATAACTATGGCTACACCTTC,CAISGGYNYGYTF,many,NA,TRBJ1-2,TRBV6-2/TRBV6-3
TGCAGTGCTTCCGGGACTAGCGGGAGTGGAACGTCACGTGAGCAGTTCTTC,CSASGTSGSGTSREQFF,NA,TRBD2,TRBJ2-1,TRBV20-1
TGTGCCAGCAGCCCTAGGACAGGGGGCTCGAATGAAAAACTGTTTTTT,CASSPRTGGSNEKLFF,NA,TRBD1,TRBJ1-4,TRBV7-2
TGTGCCAGCAGTTTAAACGGCAACAATGGCTACATCTTC,CASSLNGNNGYIF,NA,NA,TRBJ1-2,TRBV7-9
TGCAGCGTCAGGGACAGGGGAGGCACTGAAGCTTTCTTT,CSVRDRGGTEAFF,many,TRBD1,TRBJ1-1,TRBV29-1
TGCAGTGCTAGAGATCTGGTAGCGGGACAGACCCAGTACTTC,CSARDLVAGQTQYF,NA,TRBD2,TRBJ2-5,TRBV20-1
TGTGCCAGTAATCCGACTAGCCCACACAACAATGAGCAGTTCTTC,CASNPTSPHNNEQFF,NA,TRBD2,TRBJ2-1,TRBV19
TGTGCCTGGTTTTCCCGGGACAGGATTTACACAGATACGCAGTATTTT,CAWFSRDRIYTDTQYF,medium-sized,TRBD1,TRBJ2-3,TRBV30
TGTGCCACCAGTAATTTGCTCCAGGGCAATGAGCAGTTCTTC,CATSNLLQGNEQFF,NA,NA,TRBJ2-1,TRBV24-1
TGTGCCAGCAGCGGACTAGCGGGGGGCACAGATACGCAGTATTTT,CASSGLAGGTDTQYF,NA,TRBD2,TRBJ2-3,TRBV9
TGTGCCAGCAGCCCTATGAGAACAGAGACCCAGTACTTC,CASSPMRTETQYF,many,NA,TRBJ2-5,TRBV5-5
TGCGCCAGCAGCTTGGGGGGGACAGCCTCCTACGAGCAGTACTTC,CASSLGGTASYEQYF,few,TRBD1,TRBJ2-7,TRBV5-1
TGTGCCAGCAGCCCCATGGGGGGCTACACCTTC,CASSPMGGYTF,NA,NA,TRBJ1-2,TRBV11-2
TGTGCTAGCAGCTTACATGAGCTGGATACGCAGTATTTT,CASSLHELDTQYF,NA,NA,TRBJ2-3,TRBV7-7
TGTGCCAGCAGTCTCCTCCGGGACAGGGGACAAGAGACCCAGTACTTC,CASSLLRDRGQETQYF,many,TRBD1,TRBJ2-5,TRBV2
TGCAGTGCTACCGGGACCGCCTACGAGCAGTACTTC,CSATGTAYEQYF,NA,NA,TRBJ2-7,TRBV20-1
TGTGCCAGCAGCTTGGGACTAGCGGGCTCCGGGGAGCTGTTTTTT,CASSLGLAGSGELFF,many,TRBD2,TRBJ2-2,TRBV5-6
TGTGCCAGCAGCCAAGGTCTGTTAAAGGATTCACCCCTCCACTTT,CASSQGLLKDSPLHF,few,NA,TRBJ1-6,TRBV3-1
TGTGCCACCAGTGACCTAAGATATGAGCAGTTCTTC,CATSDLRYEQFF,once,NA,TRBJ2-1,TRBV24-1
TGCGCCAGCAGCTTGGGACACCGGGACTCCTCCTACGAGCAGTACTTC,CASSLGHRDSSYEQYF,NA,NA,TRBJ2-7,TRBV5-1
TGTGCCAGCAGCTCCGGCCGGGTGAGGAATGAGCAGTTCTTC,CASSSGRVRNEQFF,NA,NA,TRBJ2-1,TRBV11-3
TGTGCCAGTAGTATAGGGAGCGGCTCCTATAATTCACCCCTCCACTTT,CASSIGSGSYNSPLHF,NA,NA,TRBJ1-6,TRBV19
TGCAGTGCCCAAGCGGGACAGGGTGATCAGCCCCAGCATTTT,CSAQAGQGDQPQHF,many,TRBD1,TRBJ1-5,TRBV20-1
TGCAGTGCTAGAGGAGATCGAGGACAGGGTTACGAGCAGTACTTC,CSARGDRGQGYEQYF,few,TRBD1,TRBJ2-7,TRBV20-1
TGTGCCAGCAGTCCCCTAGCGAGAGTTGGCGAGCAGTACTTC,CASSPLARVGEQYF,once,NA,TRBJ2-7,TRBV12-3/TRBV12-4
TGTGCCGCCACCGACAGGGGAGGTAACTATGGCTACACCTTC,CAATDRGGNYGYTF,NA,TRBD1,TRBJ1-2,TRBV10-3
TGTGCCAGCAGCTTAGAGGGACTAGCTATCACAGATACGCAGTATTTT,CASSLEGLAITDTQYF,NA,TRBD2,TRBJ2-3,TRBV11-3
TGTGCCAGCAGTGACTCGGGAGATACGCAGTATTTT,CASSDSGDTQYF,NA,NA,TRBJ2-3,TRBV12-3/TRBV12-4
TGCGCCAGCAGCCAAGACGACGGTAACTATGGCTACACCTTC,CASSQDDGNYGYTF,NA,NA,TRBJ1-2,TRBV4-1